The next 13 T cell receptor beta chains were all read from a single sample in a study of T cells in Graves' hyperthyroidism and ophthalmopathy. The source material, RNA transcripts, was used to amplify TCR beta CDR3 regions. During a first-round RT-PCR of the TCR CDR3, the HTBI primer set was used. TCRdb analysed the multiplex PCR reads with MiXCR anew, one entry per CDR3 protein. The sample contains about 660,000 distinct CDR3 sequences, just under 45% of which appear only once. Specimen: peripheral blood or thyroid tissue (not recorded which). These TCRs come from an adult man with Graves' disease, either hyperthyroidism or ophthalmopathy (not recorded which).

At least ten counts were recorded for this clonotype. The chain combines TRBV24-1 with TRBJ1-2; the match to TRBD1 covers 10 bases. The germline V gene encodes CDR1 KGHDR and CDR2 SFDVKD. V lost 9 bases to trimming and J lost 7 bases; unmatched junction nucleotides: 10. The CDR3 totals 14 residues. CDR3 bases: TGTGCCACCGGCGCGGGACAGGGGTCCGCTGGCTACACCTTC. Protein: CATGAGQGSAGYTF.

On this clonotype itself: A much larger clone differs by one base, so this may be a read error. The chain combines TRBV2 with TRBJ2-5; D possibly corresponds to TRBD1 (7 bases). The CDR3 totals 16 residues. V was pared by 0 bases and J by 9 bases, with 20 bases between. The V gene's germline CDR1 is SNHLY and CDR2 FYNNEI. The CDR3 is CASSEARGGGAESQYF. The CDR3 DNA is TGTGCCAGCAGTGAAGCGCGCGGAGGGGGCGCGGAGTCCCAGTACTTC.

The chain couples TRBV7-9 to TRBJ1-2; TRBD1 matches 8 bases. The junction had 8 bases not matched to a gene; V was cut back by 6 bases and J by 8 bases. CDR1 is SEHNR and CDR2 is FQNEAQ in the germline V gene (reference sequence). CDR3 size: 13 residues. The CDR3 region is CASRSGQGRGYTF. The CDR3 coding sequence is TGTGCCAGCAGATCTGGACAGGGTCGCGGCTACACCTTC.

This clonotype was detected once. A read error is possible here, since a much larger clone lies one base away. This sequence joins TRBV7-9 and TRBJ2-7; D remains ambiguous. CDR1 is SEHNR, CDR2 FQNEAQ, per germline (reference sequence). V lost 3 bases and J lost 2, with 8 bases in between. The CDR3 covers 13 residues. The CDR3 sequence is CASSFDITYEQYF. The CDR3 DNA reads TGTGCCAGCAGCTTTGACATCACCTACGAGCAGTACTTC.

J is TRBJ2-5 and V is TRBV7-6, with 10 bases matching TRBD2. Unmatched junction bases numbered 8, after V lost 4 bases and J lost 6 bases. This CDR3 has 15 amino acids. From germline, CDR1 is SGHVS and CDR2 FNYEAQ. The CDR3 loop is CASSSEREGGKTQYF. As DNA, the CDR3 is TGTGCCAGCAGCTCCGAGCGGGAGGGCGGAAAGACCCAGTACTTC. Using reference TRBV7-6 and TRBJ2-5 for the parts outside the CDR3, the full variable domain is GAGVSQSPRYKVTKRGQDVALRCDPISGHVSLYWYRQALGQGPEFLTYFNYEAQQDKSGLPNDRFSAERPEGSISTLTIQRTEQRDSAMYRCASSSEREGGKTQYFGPGTRLLVL.

This clonotype was picked up many times. This chain links TRBV7-9 with TRBJ2-7; possible D gene TRBD2, 6 bases. Germline values: CDR1 SEHNR, CDR2 FQNEAQ (reference sequence). This CDR3 spans 12 amino acids. V was cut by 3 bases and J by 6 bases, with 9 bases left in between. CDR3: CASSFGGTEQYF. The CDR3, as DNA: TGTGCCAGCAGCTTCGGAGGGACCGAGCAGTACTTC.

The J gene is TRBJ1-2, the V gene TRBV10-3; 7 bases match TRBD1. Trimming took 10 bases from V and 7 from J; bases not matched to a gene: 6. This CDR3 is 11 amino acids long. CDR1 is ENHRY and CDR2 is SYGVKD in the germline V gene. CDR3 in DNA: TGTGCCAGCAGGGGGACAATTGGCTACACCTTC. Its protein is CASRGTIGYTF.

This clonotype was seen repeatedly, ten times or more. The J gene is TRBJ1-3, the V gene TRBV10-3; 7 bases agree with TRBD1. The V gene's germline CDR1 is ENHRY and CDR2 SYGVKD. V shed 4 bases and J 4 bases; nucleotides not matched to a gene: 10. There are 16 residues in the CDR3. CDR3: CAISATSTGRGNTIYF. The CDR3 nucleotides read TGTGCCATCAGTGCTACTTCGACAGGGAGGGGAAACACCATATATTTT.

This clonotype showed up many times. The chain recombines TRBV12-3 or TRBV12-4 with TRBJ1-5; D is uncertain. Trimming removed 4 bases from V and 9 bases from J, with 13 bases in between. The CDR3 totals 13 residues. The CDR3 DNA follows: TGTGCCAGCAGTTACGGAGAACAAGGGCCCCAGCATTTT. This sequence encodes CASSYGEQGPQHF.

This clonotype was seen only a few times. This rearrangement joins TRBV19 to TRBJ1-5; no reliable D call. Germline-derived CDR1 and CDR2 are LNHDA and SQIVND (reference sequence). The CDR3 is 16 amino acids. The V gene lost 1 base and the J gene lost 0 bases, with 10 bases spanning the gap. CDR3: CASSIGAEYSNQPQHF. CDR3 sequence (DNA): TGTGCCAGTAGTATAGGGGCGGAATATAGCAATCAGCCCCAGCATTTT.

The chain couples TRBV7-9 to TRBJ1-2; D gene uncertain. From germline, CDR1 is SEHNR and CDR2 FQNEAQ (reference sequence). The CDR3 has 17 residues. V lost 2 bases and J 8 bases, leaving 24 bases between the germline ends. DNA for the CDR3: TGTGCCAGCAGCTTACTACCCCCGGACGGAGGGCCGGGCGGCTACACCTTC. The encoded protein is CASSLLPPDGGPGGYTF. The variable domain in full, completed from reference TRBV7-9 and TRBJ1-2, reads DTGVSQNPRHKITKRGQNVTFRCDPISEHNRLYWYRQTLGQGPEFLTYFQNEAQLEKSRLLSDRFSAERPKGSFSTLEIQRTEQGDSAMYLCASSLLPPDGGPGGYTFGSGTRLTVV.

This clonotype has only a few counts. This chain uses TRBV12-3 or TRBV12-4 with TRBJ1-2; 7 bases map to TRBD1. With 2 bases clipped from V and 7 bases from J, the junction kept 4 bases outside the gene matches. The CDR3 consists of 13 residues. CDR3: CASSLTGDGGYTF. CDR3 nucleotide sequence: TGTGCCAGCAGTTTAACAGGGGACGGTGGCTACACCTTC.

Ten or more counts support this clonotype. This chain joins TRBV29-1 and TRBJ1-4; 7 bases fit TRBD1. From germline, CDR1 is SQVTM and CDR2 ANQGSEA. With V trimmed by 8 bases and J by 4 bases, 4 bases remained unmatched. The CDR3 totals 12 residues. This CDR3 is CSHGTDNEKLFF. CDR3 bases: TGCAGCCACGGGACAGATAATGAAAAACTGTTTTTT.